Detailed here is one T cell receptor beta chain. Antigen unknown. The entry originates in a study of beta chain features in type 1 diabetes. Study-level results: Moderate but significant shortening of TCRB CDR3s was recorded in all four CD4+ subsets from Type 1 diabetes patients. A closer apparent resemblance between naive, central memory and Treg TCRB repertoires was seen in patients than in healthy donors.

This CDR3 comprises 11 residues. Germline assignment: CDR1 SQVTM and CDR2 ANQGSEA. The V end was cut by 8 bases, the J end by 1 base, with 8 bases between. The study reverse transcribed the entire isolated RNA, so it sequenced expressed TCRB transcripts. This table comes from immunoSEQ multiplex PCR, and its TCRdb copy is limited to in-frame clones, with some not included. The table includes 300,000 to 350,000 clones, approximately 10% detected once. V and J are TRBV29-1 and TRBJ1-1; D not resolved. The specimen sequenced was central memory CD4+ T cells from blood. The clonotype comes from a man aged 25 to 45 with type 1 diabetes. CDR3: CSFRANTEAFF. The DNA for the CDR3 is TGCAGCTTTCGGGCGAACACTGAAGCTTTCTTT.